This T cell receptor (beta chain) was sequenced during a study of shared clonotypes between healthy human individuals. Study-level results: Sampling included only blood; tissue repertoires likely differ. Researchers found naive subsets generally carried larger estimated richness than memory subsets.

In regard to this clone: Antigen unknown.

The CDR3 is 15 residues long. Per the germline V gene, CDR1 is SGHRS and CDR2 is YFSETQ. After removal of 7 bases from V and 1 base from J, the junction contained 8 bases not matched to a gene. The repertoire was sequenced with immunoSEQ multiplex PCR; TCRdb's copy has only in-frame clones and lacks some. The sample lists millions of clones; 85% to 95% were seen once. Donors had no recently reported acute infections or vaccinations and were HIV-negative. Every donor, a Caucasian adult, lived in Nashville, Tennessee. Sequencing used naive CD4+ T cells sorted from blood. Documented subset: CD45RA+ positively selected. The V call is TRBV5-1, the J call TRBJ2-5; 9 bases line up with TRBD1. The origin of this receptor is a man younger than 30 in good health. This CDR3 reads CASGGTGTLQETQYF. For the CDR3, the DNA is TGCGCCAGCGGGGGGACAGGGACACTCCAAGAGACCCAGTACTTC.